The clone carrying this T cell receptor (beta chain) was counted only a few times. Its antigen is as yet unknown. These data come from a study of post-analysis software for immune sequencing data. Study observations and caveats: About 5 TRBV segments appeared more often in patients than in controls, and TRBV5-6, TRBV5-1 and TRBV20-1 were among these.

Unique molecular identifiers tagged the TCR beta cDNA libraries. TCRdb processed the PCR reads anew with MiXCR; each CDR3 protein has one entry. This table holds hundreds of thousands of distinct CDR3 sequences, roughly 27% found once. The CDR3 runs to 13 residues. Germline values: CDR1 SGHKS, CDR2 YYEKEE (reference sequence). V lost 1 base and J 5 bases, leaving 8 bases between the germline ends. Sequencing was carried out using blood. The receptor comes from a girl aged 10 to 17 with multiple sclerosis. The rearrangement joins TRBV5-5 to TRBJ2-3; D uncertain. The CDR3 bases are TGTGCCAGCAGCTTGAGTCCGCGAGATACGCAGTATTTT. Translated: CASSLSPRDTQYF. Full variable domain (missing parts from reference TRBV5-5 and TRBJ2-3): DAGVTQSPTHLIKTRGQQVTLRCSPISGHKSVSWYQQVLGQGPQFIFQYYEKEERGRGNFPDRFSARQFPNYSSELNVNALLLGDSALYLCASSLSPRDTQYFGPGTRLTVL.